This entry lists 4 T cell receptor beta chains sequenced from one sample in a study of T-cell reconstitution after alpha-beta-depleted transplantation in children. Using unique molecular identifiers, the investigators prepared the TCRbeta library. TCRdb used MiXCR to reprocess the PCR reads, holding one entry per CDR3 protein. The sample includes roughly 240,000 distinct CDR3 sequences, roughly 8.2% of them seen just once. The sample here was PBMCs, mostly from graft donor cells, taken 180 days after TCRalphabeta/CD19-depleted stem cell transplant. These receptors originate from a male patient younger than 18 who had a stem cell transplant for acute lymphoblastic leukemia, so the T cells may come from the graft donor.

In this sample, this clonotype turned up many times. The V and J genes are TRBV10-3 and TRBJ2-3, with 8 bases fitting TRBD2. The CDR3 contains 15 residues. CDR1 and CDR2 (germline): ENHRY, SYGVKD. Trimming at V came to 7 bases and at J to 4 bases, leaving 10 bases not matched to a gene. CDR3 loop: CAIKATGGLADTQYF. The CDR3 DNA sequence: TGTGCCATCAAAGCGACGGGGGGGTTAGCAGATACGCAGTATTTT.

The sample holds many counts of this clonotype. V gene TRBV7-2 combines with J gene TRBJ1-1; 7 nucleotides align to TRBD1. Germline CDR1 and CDR2: SGHTA and FQGNSA. The CDR3 is made up of 14 amino acids. J was trimmed by 1 base and V by 5 bases; bases with no gene match: 4. CDR3 protein: CASSKTGENTEAFF. DNA of the CDR3: TGTGCCAGCAGCAAAACAGGGGAGAACACTGAAGCTTTCTTT.

As to this clonotype: This may arise from a read error, as a much more abundant clone is one base away. The rearrangement links TRBV12-3 or TRBV12-4 to TRBJ1-2, with 8 nucleotides matching TRBD1. The CDR3 contains 13 residues. Trimming took 5 bases from V and 9 from J; bases not matched to a gene: 8. Here the CDR3 DNA reads TGTGCCAGCAGTCAAGGGACAGGTTGGAGCTACACCTTC. Its protein is CASSQGTGWSYTF.

This clonotype has ten or more counts. The V gene is TRBV20-1, the J gene TRBJ2-5, with D unclear. Trimming stripped 0 bases from V and 5 bases from J, with 13 bases between. This CDR3 has 14 residues. Germline lookup yields CDR1 DFQATT and CDR2 SNEGSKA (reference sequence). The CDR3 bases are TGCAGTGCTAGAGAGGACGCTAGGCGGGAGACCCAGTACTTC. Translated: CSAREDARRETQYF.